This TCR beta chain comes out of a study of blood T cells in healthy people across ages. Trimming left V 7 bases short and J 8 bases short, with 18 bases between. Germline V gene sequence: CDR1 KGHSY, CDR2 FQNENV. The CDR3 runs to 14 residues. Next came a second PCR, run for roughly 6 to 11 cycles, which used a sample-barcoded 5' primer along with a J-beta primer mix. In TCRdb, the 5' RACE reads were re-called with MiXCR into one record per CDR3 protein. The sample has 750,000 to 950,000 distinct CDR3 sequences; almost 30% are singletons. This clonotype was found a few times. The same data also contributed to another study, on T cells of mothers and their children. From that paper: Per child, around 3 million TCR beta CDR3 reads were obtained, against over 8.5 million per mother. The data showed no persistent microchimeric T cell clones.

This chain links TRBV16 with TRBJ2-1, with D possibly TRBD1 on 6 matching bases. This TCR derives from a woman aged 40 to 50 in good health. The specimen was blood. CDR3 amino acids: CASTWTAPRDEQFF. In DNA, the CDR3 is TGTGCCAGCACCTGGACAGCGCCTAGGGATGAGCAGTTCTTC.